What follows are 5 T cell receptor beta chains derived from one specimen sequenced in a study of radiotherapy plus CTLA-4 blockade in lung cancer. The method was immunoSEQ multiplex PCR; TCRdb's version includes in-frame clones alone and lacks a portion of them. The data contain 89,000 or so clones, approximately 85% of them seen just once; the ten biggest clones take up about 3.5%. Sample: peripheral blood, taken from a patient treated with radiotherapy plus ipilimumab. These receptor sequences come from a human donor with non-small cell lung cancer who had a partial response to radiotherapy plus ipilimumab.

V usage is TRBV5-4 and J usage is TRBJ1-2; the match to TRBD1 covers 8 bases. V was clipped by 4 bases and J by 4 bases; unmatched bases: 9. Germline CDR1 SGHNT, CDR2 YYREEE (reference sequence). This CDR3 contains 15 residues. The CDR3 DNA follows: TGTGCCAGCAGCACAGAACGGGGGACAGGCTATGGCTACACCTTC. Encoded protein: CASSTERGTGYGYTF.

This chain links TRBV29-1 with TRBJ2-3; 14 bases align to TRBD2. The CDR3 extends over 17 amino acids. V shed 4 bases and J 4 bases; nucleotides not matched to a gene: 10. Per the germline V gene, CDR1 is SQVTM and CDR2 is ANQGSEA. This CDR3 reads CSVVGGLAGVRADTQYF. The CDR3 DNA is TGCAGCGTTGTTGGGGGACTAGCGGGAGTTCGCGCAGATACGCAGTATTTT.

The gene calls are TRBV6-5 and TRBJ1-6; tentative D call: TRBD1 (6 bases). Trimming shortened V by 5 bases and J by 5 bases, and 10 bases separated the two germline ends. The CDR3 spans 14 residues. Germline V gene data show CDR1 as MNHEY and CDR2 as SVGAGI. CDR3 amino acids: CASSPGTHNSPLHF. CDR3 nucleotides: TGTGCCAGCAGTCCCGGGACACATAATTCACCCCTCCACTTT.

The count of this clone is one. The chain is built from TRBV5-1 and TRBJ2-1; 8 bases match TRBD2. This CDR3 contains 16 residues. After removal of 0 bases from V and 9 bases from J, the junction contained 11 bases not matched to a gene. Germline CDR1 SGHRS, CDR2 YFSETQ. CDR3 sequence reads: CASSLGSGLVGSEQFF. The CDR3 DNA is TGCGCCAGCAGCTTGGGGTCGGGACTAGTCGGGTCTGAGCAGTTCTTC.

The chain uses TRBV5-1 and TRBJ1-1, with no clear D. Trimming took off 0 bases at V and 5 bases at J, with 8 bases between the two ends. CDR3 size: 13 residues. Per the germline V gene, CDR1 is SGHRS and CDR2 is YFSETQ. CDR3 bases: TGCGCCAGCAGCTTGGGGTCCGGTACTGAAGCTTTCTTT. This translates into CASSLGSGTEAFF.